This TCR beta chain was documented in a study of T cell responses to AZD1222 COVID-19 vaccine. Repertoires were generated with immunoSEQ multiplex PCR, while TCRdb's copy carries only in-frame clones and drops some. The sample shows 150,000 or so clones, about 89% of them seen only once. Regarding the study as a whole: Of the AZD1222 recipients, only five to seven were seropositive at baseline. Nearly half of spike-specific TCRs reportedly target variant regions that are unmutated in the B.1.351 and B.1.1.7 variants.

A word on this clone: Its antigen is unknown.

Sequences were derived from peripheral blood, sampled on day 0 of AZD1222 vaccination. This TCR derives from an adult in good health.

The CDR3 loop reads CAWSEGRVGYGYTF. CDR3 sequence (DNA): TGTGCCTGGAGTGAGGGCAGGGTAGGCTATGGCTACACCTTC. The chain carries TRBV30 and TRBJ1-2; a possible D gene is TRBD1 (5 bases). CDR3 size: 14 residues. Germline V gene data show CDR1 as GTSNPN and CDR2 as SVGIG (reference sequence). Trimming removed 1 base from V and 4 bases from J, with 13 bases in between.